The 19 T cell receptor beta chains below come from one sample, sequenced in a study of Tregs in tolerant kidney transplant recipients. Produced via immunoSEQ multiplex PCR; TCRdb's table is partial and in-frame only. The repertoire holds about 69,000 clones, with 85% to 90% as singletons. The source material was CD4+ T cells from blood, sampled before the transplant. All receptors come from a human donor who received a combined kidney and bone marrow transplant.

The chain joins TRBV7-6 to TRBJ1-1; tentative D call: TRBD1 (5 bases). The CDR3 covers 15 residues. Germline V gene sequence: CDR1 SGHVS, CDR2 FNYEAQ. Trimming removed 2 bases at V and 1 base at J, with 11 bases between. DNA for the CDR3: TGTGCCAGCAGCTTACTGGGAGGGGAGAACACTGAAGCTTTCTTT. This sequence encodes CASSLLGGENTEAFF.

The V call is TRBV5-4, the J call TRBJ1-4; D remains ambiguous. V shed 0 bases and J shed 6 bases, with 6 bases lying between them. The CDR3 has 13 amino acids. CDR1 SGHNT and CDR2 YYREEE come from the germline V gene (reference sequence). CDR3 protein: CASSLGGDEKLFF. The CDR3 DNA reads TGTGCCAGCAGCTTGGGCGGAGATGAAAAACTGTTTTTT.

V is TRBV28 and J is TRBJ2-7; TRBD1 matches 9 bases. The CDR3 is 13 residues long. The ends lost 1 base at V and 7 bases at J; junction bases unmatched: 2. Germline V gives CDR1 MDHEN, CDR2 SYDVKM. The CDR3 DNA follows: TGTGCCAGCAGTTTATCCGGGACAGGGGAGCAGTACTTC. Its translation is CASSLSGTGEQYF.

The V gene is TRBV2, the J gene TRBJ2-7; 7 bases are shared with TRBD1. Germline V CDR1 and CDR2: SNHLY, FYNNEI. The CDR3 extends over 15 amino acids. The V gene end was trimmed by 7 bases and the J gene end by 2 bases; junction bases not matched to a gene: 11. The chain's CDR3 is CASNNLGTATYEQYF. The CDR3 DNA reads TGTGCCAGCAATAATCTCGGGACAGCGACCTACGAGCAGTACTTC.

This sequence joins TRBV10-3 and TRBJ2-2, with 8 nucleotides matching TRBD2. The CDR3 extends over 15 amino acids. V shed 4 bases and J 2 bases; nucleotides not matched to a gene: 3. CDR1 is ENHRY, CDR2 SYGVKD, per germline. The CDR3 loop is CAISGAGVNTGELFF. CDR3 in DNA: TGTGCCATCAGTGGAGCGGGAGTTAACACCGGGGAGCTGTTTTTT.

The V and J genes are TRBV28 and TRBJ2-7; perhaps TRBD2 as D (5 bases). The CDR3 has 14 residues. Trimming took 0 bases from V and 1 from J, leaving 7 bases between them. The germline V gene encodes CDR1 MDHEN and CDR2 SYDVKM. CDR3 DNA sequence: TGTGCCAGCAGTTTATGGACTACTTCCTACGAGCAGTACTTC. Its protein product is CASSLWTTSYEQYF.

The chain uses TRBV2 and TRBJ2-5; the match to TRBD1 covers 8 bases. The CDR3 runs 13 residues. Germline V CDR1 and CDR2: SNHLY, FYNNEI. J gave up 2 bases and V 6 bases, and 2 bases lay outside the gene matches. The CDR3 region is CASRGQEQETQYF. In DNA, the CDR3 is TGTGCCAGCAGGGGACAGGAACAAGAGACCCAGTACTTC. Full variable domain (missing parts from reference TRBV2 and TRBJ2-5): EPEVTQTPSHQVTQMGQEVILRCVPISNHLYFYWYRQILGQKVEFLVSFYNNEISEKSEIFDDQFSVERPDGSNFTLKIRSTKLEDSAMYFCASRGQEQETQYFGPGTRLLVL.

The chain couples TRBV10-3 to TRBJ1-2; 8 bases agree with TRBD1. V lost 6 bases to trimming and J lost 7 bases; unmatched junction nucleotides: 7. Germline CDR1 is ENHRY and CDR2 is SYGVKD. CDR3 length equals 13 residues. The CDR3 reads CAISQDRVVGYTF. CDR3 nucleotide sequence: TGTGCCATCAGCCAGGACAGGGTGGTTGGCTACACCTTC.

The rearrangement joins TRBV2 to TRBJ2-1; maybe TRBD2 (5 bases). This CDR3 spans 15 amino acids. Between the trimmed V and J ends, which lost 2 bases and 4 bases, there was a span of 12 bases. Per the germline V gene, CDR1 is SNHLY and CDR2 is FYNNEI. The DNA of the CDR3 is TGTGCCAGCAGTGAATCCGGACGGACTTACAATGAGCAGTTCTTC. Amino acid sequence: CASSESGRTYNEQFF.

The chain uses TRBV7-2 and TRBJ1-4; D gene unclear. The CDR3 contains 13 residues. CDR1 is SGHTA, CDR2 FQGNSA, per germline. The germline V and J ends were trimmed by 1 base and 10 bases, with 10 bases remaining between them. In DNA form, the CDR3 reads TGTGCCAGCAGCTTAGTGCGGAGCGGAAAACTGTTTTTT. Residues: CASSLVRSGKLFF.

The rearrangement links TRBV30 to TRBJ2-7; D possibly corresponds to TRBD1 (6 bases). This CDR3 is 13 amino acids long. CDR1 GTSNPN and CDR2 SVGIG come from the germline V gene (reference sequence). Trimming cost V 1 base and J 3 bases, with 10 bases left between them. The CDR3 sequence is CAWSAGQYYEQYF. The CDR3, as DNA: TGTGCCTGGAGTGCCGGACAGTACTACGAGCAGTACTTC.

DNA of the CDR3: TGTGCCAGCAGCCCGGACAGGGGGACGCCTAATGAGCAGTTCTTC. Protein product: CASSPDRGTPNEQFF. The J gene is TRBJ2-1, the V gene TRBV7-9; 10 bases fit TRBD1. This CDR3 has 15 residues. Germline assignment: CDR1 SEHNR and CDR2 FQNEAQ (reference sequence). V was pared by 5 bases and J by 7 bases, with 8 bases of the junction left unmatched.

The chain links TRBV6-1 to TRBJ1-5; tentatively, D is TRBD1 (5 bases). Germline values: CDR1 MNHNS, CDR2 SASEGT. This CDR3 is built from 14 residues. Between the trimmed V and J ends, which lost 6 bases and 3 bases, there was a span of 12 bases. The CDR3 region is CASSTAGPNQPQHF. CDR3 sequence (DNA): TGTGCCAGCAGCACCGCAGGGCCCAATCAGCCCCAGCATTTT.

The gene calls are TRBV10-3 and TRBJ1-3; D may be TRBD1 (5 bases). This CDR3 contains 16 residues. Trimming removed 6 bases at V and 0 bases at J, with 15 bases between. Germline V gene data show CDR1 as ENHRY and CDR2 as SYGVKD. The CDR3 spells CAISAIQESSGNTIYF. The DNA for the CDR3 is TGTGCCATCAGCGCGATACAGGAATCCTCTGGAAACACCATATATTTT.

The V and J genes are TRBV7-8 and TRBJ2-7; possibly TRBD1 for D (5 bases). The germline V gene encodes CDR1 SGHVS and CDR2 FQNEAQ. The V end was cut by 1 base, the J end by 7 bases, with 14 bases between. The CDR3 covers 14 residues. The CDR3 region is CASSLERFQGEQYF. The DNA for the CDR3 is TGTGCCAGCAGCTTAGAACGTTTCCAGGGTGAGCAGTACTTC.

This chain uses TRBV6-1 with TRBJ1-4; no firm D call. V was clipped by 6 bases and J by 0 bases, with 8 bases between them. CDR3 length: 14 residues. Germline assignment: CDR1 MNHNS and CDR2 SASEGT. The CDR3 protein is CASRAYATNEKLFF. Here the CDR3 DNA reads TGTGCCAGCAGAGCCTATGCAACTAATGAAAAACTGTTTTTT.

This chain connects TRBV28 to TRBJ2-7, with a possible D match to TRBD2 (5 bases). Germline V gives CDR1 MDHEN, CDR2 SYDVKM. The CDR3 contains 14 residues. V was shortened by 2 bases and J by 3 bases, with 11 bases between the two germline ends. The DNA of the CDR3 is TGTGCCAGCAGTTTAGTCCCGGGGAACTACGAGCAGTACTTC. Protein: CASSLVPGNYEQYF.

The chain couples TRBV2 to TRBJ2-7; D might be TRBD2 (6 bases). The CDR3 sequence is 13 residues long. CDR1 is SNHLY, CDR2 FYNNEI, per germline. V dropped 3 bases and J dropped 6 bases, with 12 bases sitting between them. This CDR3 reads CASSDRGLFEQYF. The DNA for the CDR3 is TGTGCCAGCAGTGATCGGGGGTTGTTCGAGCAGTACTTC.

This sequence joins TRBV4-2 and TRBJ2-1; tentative D call: TRBD2 (7 bases). V was clipped by 0 bases and J by 0 bases, with 12 bases between them. Germline CDR1 is LGHNA and CDR2 is YNFKEQ. The CDR3 runs 17 residues. The CDR3 nucleotides read TGTGCCAGCAGCCAAGATCAGGGGAGGGGCTCCTACAATGAGCAGTTCTTC. Translation: CASSQDQGRGSYNEQFF.